These 10 T cell receptor beta chains originate from one sample sequenced in a study of T cells after yellow fever vaccination. MiXCR was run by TCRdb on the 5' RACE reads, yielding one entry per CDR3 protein. The sample has about 350,000 distinct CDR3 sequences; roughly 7.5% are singletons. Sample: PBMCs, taken 35 to 50 days after the first yellow fever vaccination. The receptor source for this set is a man between 18 and 29 years old who received the YFV17D yellow fever vaccine.

This clonotype was counted only a few times. V usage is TRBV28 and J usage is TRBJ1-2; D possibly corresponds to TRBD1 (5 bases). The CDR3 length is 11 residues. Germline CDR1 MDHEN, CDR2 SYDVKM. V was trimmed by 7 bases and J by 5 bases, leaving 8 bases between them. Here the CDR3 DNA reads TGTGCCAGCAACCAGGGATATGGCTACACCTTC. Its protein is CASNQGYGYTF.

Here the CDR3 DNA reads TGTGCCAGCAGCCAATTTCAGGAGAACACTGAAGCTTTCTTT. This sequence encodes CASSQFQENTEAFF. The chain couples TRBV7-2 to TRBJ1-1, with unresolved D. Germline V gives CDR1 SGHTA, CDR2 FQGNSA. Trimming pared 5 bases from V and 1 base from J, leaving 11 bases between. This CDR3 spans 14 amino acids.

J is TRBJ2-3 and V is TRBV3-1; 13 nucleotides agree with TRBD2. Unmatched junction bases numbered 9, after V lost 4 bases and J lost 5 bases. The CDR3 runs to 17 residues. Germline CDR1 reads LGHDT; CDR2 reads YNNKEL (reference sequence). The CDR3 is CASSPMTSGGSGDTQYF. The CDR3 bases are TGTGCCAGCAGCCCGATGACTAGCGGGGGGTCCGGAGATACGCAGTATTTT.

This chain connects TRBV5-5 to TRBJ2-7, with 8 bases aligning to TRBD2. Germline V gene data show CDR1 as SGHKS and CDR2 as YYEKEE (reference sequence). The junction had 9 bases not matched to a gene; V was cut back by 5 bases and J by 2 bases. The CDR3 length is 15 residues. The DNA for the CDR3 is TGTGCCAGCAGTTATAGCGGGACCGCCCCCTACGAGCAGTACGTC. It yields the protein CASSYSGTAPYEQYV.

Worth noting for this clonotype: A read error is possible here, since a much larger clone lies one base away. The chain carries TRBV7-2 and TRBJ2-5; 8 positions agree with TRBD2. Germline values: CDR1 SGHTA, CDR2 FQGNSA. Unmatched junction bases numbered 3, after V lost 3 bases and J lost 0 bases. The CDR3 contains 15 residues. CDR3 amino acids: CASSFQRGYQETQYF. CDR3 DNA sequence: TGTGCCAGCAGCTTCCAGCGGGGGTACCAAGAGACCCAGTACTTC. The entire variable domain, with the rest obtained from reference TRBV7-2 and TRBJ2-5, is as follows: GAGVSQSPSNKVTEKGKDVELRCDPISGHTALYWYRQSLGQGLEFLIYFQGNSAPDKSGLPSDRFSAERTGGSVSTLTIQRTQQEDSAVYLCASSFQRGYQETQYFGPGTRLLVL.

This clonotype was found a few times. V usage is TRBV7-9 and J usage is TRBJ2-7; D is perhaps TRBD1 (6 bases). Germline-derived CDR1 and CDR2 are SEHNR and FQNEAQ (reference sequence). The CDR3 contains 15 residues. V gave up 8 bases and J gave up 2 bases, with 19 bases separating them. As DNA, the CDR3 is TGTGCCAGCCGTGGTCCGGGGACAAGGCCCTACGAGCAGTACTTC. Translation: CASRGPGTRPYEQYF.

The chain recombines TRBV12-3 or TRBV12-4 with TRBJ2-1; 8 bases are a match to TRBD1. V lost 7 bases and J lost 7; bases outside the gene matches: 9. CDR3 length: 14 amino acids. Written as DNA, the CDR3 is TGTGCCAGCACCGCAGGGGGCTTTGGGAATGAGCAGTTCTTC. Translated: CASTAGGFGNEQFF.

This clonotype turned up a few times. The chain has TRBV20-1 and TRBJ1-2; D gene unclear. Trimming removed 4 bases from V and 3 bases from J, with 15 bases in between. Germline V lookup: CDR1 DFQATT, CDR2 SNEGSKA (reference sequence). This CDR3 region has 14 residues. The CDR3: CSANGVGRYYGYTF. In nucleotides, the CDR3 is TGCAGTGCTAATGGAGTTGGGCGTTACTATGGCTACACCTTC.

There are many counts of this clonotype. J is TRBJ1-1 and V is TRBV20-1; D gene uncertain. Germline V gene sequence: CDR1 DFQATT, CDR2 SNEGSKA (reference sequence). The CDR3 loop spans 14 amino acids. Trimming shortened V by 2 bases and J by 2 bases, and 12 bases separated the two germline ends. CDR3 amino acids: CSARLAGPNTEAFF. DNA of the CDR3: TGCAGTGCTAGACTGGCAGGCCCAAACACTGAAGCTTTCTTT.

By share, this clonotype counts as medium-sized (0.01 to 0.1%). This chain connects TRBV29-1 to TRBJ1-1; no clear D gene. Germline CDR1 is SQVTM and CDR2 is ANQGSEA. Between the trimmed V and J ends, which lost 3 bases and 1 base, there was a span of 12 bases. The CDR3 runs 14 residues. The CDR3 sequence is CSVEIGMENTEAFF. In nucleotides, the CDR3 is TGCAGCGTTGAGATAGGGATGGAGAACACTGAAGCTTTCTTT.